Listed below are T cell receptor beta chains from one sample, sequenced in a study of blood T cell repertoires in COVID-19. Using immunoSEQ multiplex PCR, the repertoire was profiled, and TCRdb retains in-frame clones only, with some absent. Seen here are roughly 180,000 clones, approximately 89% observed once, and the top ten hold approximately 4%. The sample taken for sequencing was peripheral blood. The receptors stem from a woman in her twenties or thirties with acute or convalescent COVID-19. Each CDR3 is given with its conserved first and last residue. D genes are given only for firm matches. Only part of the rows carry a size: once, few, many, or a class if the clone is expanded.

TRBV2	NA	TRBJ1-1	NA	CASSERRVNTEAFF	TGTGCCAGCAGTGAAAGACGGGTAAACACTGAAGCTTTCTTT
TRBV19	NA	TRBJ1-1	NA	CASSIDDLGAFF	TGTGCCAGTAGTATAGATGACCTAGGAGCTTTCTTT
TRBV4-2	TRBD1	TRBJ2-7	NA	CAAGTESYEQYF	TGTGCTGCCGGGACAGAGAGTTACGAGCAGTACTTC
TRBV2	NA	TRBJ1-1	NA	CATHFDRETEAFF	TGTGCCACCCACTTCGACAGAGAGACTGAAGCTTTCTTT
TRBV2	TRBD2	TRBJ2-3	NA	CASMEREIDTQYF	TGTGCCAGCATGGAGCGGGAGATAGATACGCAGTATTTT
TRBV5-1	NA	TRBJ1-6	NA	CASSLDGNNSPLHF	TGCGCCAGCAGCTTGGACGGGAATAATTCACCCCTCCACTTT
TRBV6-1	TRBD1	TRBJ1-2	NA	CASSEAGTDRGLYGYTF	TGTGCCAGCAGTGAAGCGGGAACGGACAGGGGGCTTTATGGCTACACCTTC
TRBV6-4	TRBD2	TRBJ2-2	NA	CASRTGLVAAGELFF	TGTGCCAGCAGGACGGGACTAGTAGCGGCCGGGGAGCTGTTTTTT
TRBV30	NA	TRBJ2-1	NA	CAWSLSRLYNEQFF	TGTGCCTGGAGTCTCTCGAGACTCTACAATGAGCAGTTCTTC
TRBV9	TRBD2	TRBJ2-7	NA	CASCPGLADSYEQYF	TGTGCCAGCTGCCCAGGACTAGCGGACTCCTACGAGCAGTACTTC
TRBV28	NA	TRBJ2-1	NA	CASSPTLVNEQFF	TGTGCCAGCAGTCCCACGCTAGTTAATGAGCAGTTCTTC
TRBV30	NA	TRBJ2-1	NA	CAWSVLVDTATQFF	TGTGCCTGGAGTGTATTAGTTGATACGGCGACTCAGTTCTTC
TRBV27	NA	TRBJ2-1	NA	CASITIGGNGHNEQFF	TGTGCCAGCATCACTATTGGCGGGAATGGCCACAATGAGCAGTTCTTC
TRBV7-2	NA	TRBJ1-1	NA	CASSPAWGWAFF	TGTGCCAGCAGCCCGGCATGGGGCTGGGCTTTCTTT
TRBV4-1	TRBD1	TRBJ1-2	NA	CASSQEWDRGYGYTF	TGCGCCAGCAGCCAAGAGTGGGACAGGGGCTATGGCTACACCTTC
TRBV5-1	NA	TRBJ1-6	once	CASGDTLRSPLHF	TGCGCCAGCGGGGACACCTTAAGGTCACCCCTCCACTTT
TRBV9	TRBD1	TRBJ2-3	NA	CASSVGGTGTDTQYF	TGTGCCAGCAGCGTAGGGGGGACAGGCACAGATACGCAGTATTTT
TRBV30	NA	TRBJ2-7	NA	CAQGGVGGYEQYF	TGTGCCCAGGGGGGAGTTGGGGGATACGAGCAGTACTTC
TRBV9	NA	TRBJ2-5	NA	CASSVALQQETQYF	TGTGCCAGCAGCGTAGCGCTACAGCAAGAGACCCAGTACTTC
TRBV5-1	NA	TRBJ2-2	once	CASSPRLVADLNTGELFF	TGCGCCAGCAGCCCCCGATTGGTTGCGGATTTGAACACCGGGGAGCTGTTTTTT
TRBV5-1	NA	TRBJ1-1	NA	CASSSLKGGGTEAFF	TGCGCCAGCAGTTCATTGAAGGGCGGGGGCACTGAAGCTTTCTTT
TRBV2	NA	TRBJ1-5	NA	CASSESPNQPQHF	TGTGCCAGCAGTGAGAGCCCCAATCAGCCCCAGCATTTT